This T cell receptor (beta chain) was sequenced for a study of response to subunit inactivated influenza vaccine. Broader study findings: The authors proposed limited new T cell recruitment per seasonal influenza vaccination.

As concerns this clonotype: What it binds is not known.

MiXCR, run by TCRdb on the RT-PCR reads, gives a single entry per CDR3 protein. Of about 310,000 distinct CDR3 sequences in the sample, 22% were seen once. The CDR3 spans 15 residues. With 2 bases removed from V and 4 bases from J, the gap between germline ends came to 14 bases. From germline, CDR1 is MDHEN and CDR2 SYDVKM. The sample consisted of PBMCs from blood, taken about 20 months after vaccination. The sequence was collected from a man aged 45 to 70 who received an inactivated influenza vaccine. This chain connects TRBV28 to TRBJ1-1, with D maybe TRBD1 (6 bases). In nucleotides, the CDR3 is TGTGCCAGCAGTTTACTCACAGGGTTGGCCACTGAAGCTTTCTTT. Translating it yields CASSLLTGLATEAFF. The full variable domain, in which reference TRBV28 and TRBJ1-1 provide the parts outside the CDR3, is DVKVTQSSRYLVKRTGEKVFLECVQDMDHENMFWYRQDPGLGLRLIYFSYDVKMKEKGDIPEGYSVSREKKERFSLILESASTNQTSMYLCASSLLTGLATEAFFGQGTRLTVV.